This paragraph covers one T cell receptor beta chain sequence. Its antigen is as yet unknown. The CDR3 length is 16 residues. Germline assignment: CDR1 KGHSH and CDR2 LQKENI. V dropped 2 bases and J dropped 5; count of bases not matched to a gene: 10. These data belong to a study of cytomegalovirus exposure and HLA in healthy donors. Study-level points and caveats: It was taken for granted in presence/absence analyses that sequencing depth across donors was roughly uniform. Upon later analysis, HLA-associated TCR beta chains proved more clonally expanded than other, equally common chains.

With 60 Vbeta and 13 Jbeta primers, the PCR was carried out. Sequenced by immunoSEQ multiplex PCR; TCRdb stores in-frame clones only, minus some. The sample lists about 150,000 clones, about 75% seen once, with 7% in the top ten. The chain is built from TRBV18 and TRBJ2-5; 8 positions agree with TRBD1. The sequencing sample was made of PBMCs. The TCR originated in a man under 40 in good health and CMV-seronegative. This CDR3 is CASSPDPGQVRETQYF. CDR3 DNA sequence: TGTGCCAGCTCACCAGACCCGGGACAGGTTCGGGAGACCCAGTACTTC.